This T cell receptor (beta chain) was recovered during a study of T cells in Graves' hyperthyroidism and ophthalmopathy. Amplification targeted TCR beta CDR3 regions from RNA transcripts. When the TCR CDR3 underwent first-round RT-PCR, the HTBI primer set was used. TCRdb processed the multiplex PCR reads anew with MiXCR; each CDR3 protein has one entry. The sample has around 400,000 distinct CDR3 sequences, roughly 15% seen once. The CDR3 has 14 residues. Germline CDR1 and CDR2: LNHNV and YYDKDF (reference sequence). About this clonotype itself: One junction end disagrees with the germline gene, perhaps due to a read error.

This sequence originates from a woman in her fifties or sixties with Graves' ophthalmopathy. Sequencing was carried out using blood. The chain joins TRBV15 to TRBJ2-1; D tentatively reads TRBD1 or TRBD2 (5 bases each). This CDR3 reads CATHPLGTYTEQFF. CDR3 nucleotides: TGTGCCACCCATCCCCTGGGGACCTACACTGAGCAGTTCTTC.